This T cell receptor (beta chain) was obtained from a study of blood T cell repertoires in COVID-19. Study as a whole: COVID-19 samples from acute and convalescent phases originated in the United States, Italy and Spain.

Here immunoSEQ multiplex PCR was the method, and the copy in TCRdb shows in-frame clones only, minus some. The sample records around 250,000 clones, around 81% being singletons. Study members were between about 18 and 100 years old and lived in 20 to 25 US regions. Participants had their cohort set by participant-reported clinical history. For recovered donors of Cohort 3, there were two negative PCRs, clearance, or symptom resolution. Sequencing was performed on PBMCs or T cells enriched from blood (not recorded which). The TCR was taken from a man aged 45-65 years who had recovered from COVID-19.

CDR3 nucleotide sequence: TGTGCCAGTAGTAATACAGCGGGAGGGCCGGTCGAGCAGTACTTC. Translated, it gives CASSNTAGGPVEQYF. The chain links TRBV19 to TRBJ2-7; 10 bases fit TRBD2. This CDR3 has 15 residues. CDR1 and CDR2 (germline): LNHDA, SQIVND (reference sequence). J gave up 6 bases and V 4 bases, and 9 bases lay outside the gene matches.